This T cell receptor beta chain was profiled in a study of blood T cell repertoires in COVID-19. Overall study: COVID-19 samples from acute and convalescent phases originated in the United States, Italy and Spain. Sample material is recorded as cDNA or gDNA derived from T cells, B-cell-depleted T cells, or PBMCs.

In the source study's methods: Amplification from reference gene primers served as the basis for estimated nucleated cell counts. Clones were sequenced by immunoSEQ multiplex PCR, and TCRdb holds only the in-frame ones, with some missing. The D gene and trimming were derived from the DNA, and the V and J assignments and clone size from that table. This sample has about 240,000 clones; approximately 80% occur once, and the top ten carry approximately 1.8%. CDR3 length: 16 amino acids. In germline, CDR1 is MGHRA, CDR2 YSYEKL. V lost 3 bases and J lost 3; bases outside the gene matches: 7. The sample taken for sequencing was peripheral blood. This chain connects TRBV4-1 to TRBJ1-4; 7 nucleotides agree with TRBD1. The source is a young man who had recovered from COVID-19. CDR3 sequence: CASSHSRTGSNEKLFF. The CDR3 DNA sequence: TGCGCCAGCAGCCATTCTCGGACAGGTTCTAATGAAAAACTGTTTTTT.